Following are 8 T cell receptor beta chains from one sample sequenced in a study of T cell responses to AZD1222 COVID-19 vaccine. Repertoires were generated with immunoSEQ multiplex PCR, while TCRdb's copy carries only in-frame clones and drops some. The sample lists 130,000 to 150,000 clones, more than 85% occurring once. Specimen: peripheral blood, collected after recovery from COVID-19. Every receptor here comes from an adult who had recovered from COVID-19.

V is TRBV27 and J is TRBJ2-7, with 10 bases identical to TRBD2. After removal of 10 bases from V and 2 bases from J, the junction contained 17 bases not matched to a gene. There are 17 residues in the CDR3. CDR1 and CDR2 (germline): MNHEY, SMNVEV (reference sequence). Here the CDR3 reads CATAGTSGMGGTYEQYF. The CDR3 DNA is TGTGCCACCGCGGGCACTAGCGGGATGGGTGGAACCTACGAGCAGTACTTC.

V is TRBV3-1 (or the pseudogene TRBV3-2) and J is TRBJ2-2, with 15 bases lining up with TRBD2. Germline loops: CDR1 LGHDT, CDR2 YNNKEL (reference sequence). CDR3 length: 18 amino acids. V dropped 1 base and J dropped 0; count of bases not matched to a gene: 0. CDR3 DNA sequence: TGTGCCAGCAGCCAAGGGACTAGCGGGAGGGCGAACACCGGGGAGCTGTTTTTT. Protein sequence: CASSQGTSGRANTGELFF.

The chain couples TRBV19 to TRBJ2-1, with D perhaps TRBD2 (5 bases). The V gene's germline CDR1 is LNHDA and CDR2 SQIVND (reference sequence). The V end was cut by 1 base, the J end by 9 bases, with 10 bases between. The CDR3 length is 13 residues. The CDR3 sequence: CASSIAQRGEQFF. CDR3 coding DNA: TGTGCCAGTAGTATAGCCCAACGGGGTGAGCAGTTCTTC. Drawing the rest from reference TRBV19 and TRBJ2-1, the complete variable domain is DGGITQSPKYLFRKEGQNVTLSCEQNLNHDAMYWYRQDPGQGLRLIYYSQIVNDFQKGDIAEGYSVSREKKESFPLTVTSAQKNPTAFYLCASSIAQRGEQFFGPGTRLTVL.

The V and J genes are TRBV7-9 and TRBJ2-7, with D maybe TRBD1 (10 bases). V shed 5 bases and J shed 7 bases, with 30 bases lying between them. CDR3 length equals 18 residues. The germline CDR1 and CDR2 sequences are SEHNR and FQNEAQ (reference sequence). CDR3 coding DNA: TGTGCCAGCAGCCCCCGGGACAGGGGAGCGGGAGGCCGCCAGGAGCAGTACTTC. This gives the protein CASSPRDRGAGGRQEQYF.

This clone has a single count. The chain employs TRBV28 and TRBJ1-1; no reliable D call. V was pared by 8 bases and J by 0 bases, with 13 bases between. The CDR3 has 14 amino acids. Germline values: CDR1 MDHEN, CDR2 SYDVKM. The CDR3 DNA reads TGTGCCAGCGTCCGAGGGAGAATGAACACTGAAGCTTTCTTT. It specifies CASVRGRMNTEAFF.

This chain joins TRBV3-1 (or the pseudogene TRBV3-2) and TRBJ2-2, with TRBD2 matching over 14 bases. Germline loops: CDR1 LGHDT, CDR2 YNNKEL (reference sequence). V lost 4 bases to trimming and J lost 7 bases; unmatched junction nucleotides: 5. The CDR3 totals 16 residues. The CDR3 bases are TGTGCCAGCAGCCGAACGGGACTAGCGGGAGTCGGGGAGCTGTTTTTT. Translating it yields CASSRTGLAGVGELFF.

The V call is TRBV4-1, the J call TRBJ2-1, with TRBD2 matching over 9 bases. CDR1 MGHRA and CDR2 YSYEKL come from the germline V gene. The CDR3 runs to 16 residues. J lost 6 bases, V lost 3 bases, and 9 bases had no gene match. The CDR3: CASSHPGLAYVNEQFF. The CDR3 nucleotides read TGCGCCAGCAGCCACCCGGGACTAGCTTACGTCAATGAGCAGTTCTTC.

The CDR3 loop reads CASSLDPGPGVAETQYF. The CDR3 DNA follows: TGTGCCAGCAGCTTAGATCCCGGCCCCGGGGTAGCAGAGACCCAGTACTTC. The rearrangement joins TRBV11-2 to TRBJ2-5, with D possibly TRBD2 on 5 matching bases. The CDR3 totals 17 residues. In germline, CDR1 is SGHAT, CDR2 FQNNGV. Trimming shortened V by 0 bases and J by 4 bases, and 18 bases separated the two germline ends.